These T cell receptor beta chains were read from a single sample in a study of blood T cell repertoires in COVID-19. The method was immunoSEQ multiplex PCR; TCRdb's version includes in-frame clones alone and lacks a portion of them. The sample records fewer than 95,000 clones, almost 90% being singletons. The sequenced material came from peripheral blood. These receptors all stem from a woman older than 75 with acute or convalescent COVID-19. Each CDR3 is given with its conserved first and last residue. Each record gives: clone size, J gene, D gene, CDR3 length, V gene, CDR3 protein, CDR3 DNA. D genes are given only for firm matches. Size is omitted from some rows. Given values are once, few, many or a class for expanded clones.

. TRBJ2-7 . 14 TRBV19 CASSIGQANYEQYF TGTGCCAGTAGTATAGGGCAGGCGAACTACGAGCAGTACTTC
few TRBJ2-1 TRBD2 15 TRBV19 CASTLAGGLENEQFF TGTGCCAGTACGCTAGCGGGGGGGCTTGAGAATGAGCAGTTCTTC
. TRBJ2-3 . 13 TRBV2 CASSDADTLTQYF TGTGCCAGCAGTGATGCCGACACCCTCACGCAGTATTTT
. TRBJ2-7 . 15 TRBV5-1 CASSLAGGGSYEQYF TGCGCCAGCAGCTTGGCCGGGGGAGGCTCGTACGAGCAGTACTTC
. TRBJ1-3 . 13 TRBV5-1 CASSSEGANTIYF TGCGCCAGCAGTAGTGAAGGGGCAAACACCATATATTTT
. TRBJ1-2 . 15 TRBV3-1/TRBV3-2 CASSLLAGTGDGYTF TGTGCCAGCAGTCTCCTCGCCGGGACGGGGGATGGCTACACCTTC
. TRBJ1-5 . 17 TRBV21-1 CASSKDLLRRSNQPQHF TGTGCCAGCAGCAAAGACCTCCTTAGGAGAAGCAATCAGCCCCAGCATTTT
. TRBJ1-1 . 13 TRBV6-6 CASTSEVWAEAFF TGTGCCAGCACTAGCGAAGTCTGGGCTGAAGCTTTCTTT
. TRBJ1-2 . 14 TRBV5-1 CASSLEAANYGYTF TGCGCCAGCAGCTTGGAAGCGGCGAACTATGGCTACACCTTC
once TRBJ1-2 . 13 TRBV12-5 CASGLPHIYGYTF TGTGCTAGTGGTTTGCCACACATCTATGGCTACACCTTC
. TRBJ2-1 . 14 TRBV7-3 CASSRDSSSGEVFF TGTGCCAGCAGCCGGGACAGCTCTAGTGGGGAGGTGTTCTTC
. TRBJ1-4 . 15 TRBV5-1 CASRLDSPQNEKLFF TGCGCCAGCAGACTGGACTCGCCCCAGAATGAAAAACTGTTTTTT
. TRBJ2-7 TRBD1 15 TRBV30 CAWESGTGDSYEQYF TGTGCCTGGGAGTCCGGGACAGGGGATTCCTACGAGCAGTACTTC
. TRBJ1-2 . 13 TRBV7-2 CASSSGRDYGYTF TGTGCCAGCAGCTCCGGGAGAGACTATGGCTACACCTTC
. TRBJ2-1 TRBD2 15 TRBV4-3 CASSQEGLAGNEQFF TGCGCCAGCAGCCAAGAAGGATTAGCGGGGAATGAGCAGTTCTTC